This T cell receptor beta chain stems from a study of T cells and Merkel cell carcinoma outcomes. Trimming left V 2 bases short and J 7 bases short, with 14 bases between. CDR3 size: 14 residues. Germline loops: CDR1 SGHTA, CDR2 FQGNSA. This clone was counted only a few times. Its matching antigen is unknown. Data came from immunoSEQ multiplex PCR; TCRdb stores just in-frame clones and leaves some out. This table has some 19,000 clones, approximately 80% appearing once. Findings and limits, study-wide: Repertoire plus T-cell density reportedly predicted Merkel cell carcinoma outcomes.

Sequenced sample: tumor tissue from Merkel cell carcinoma. V gene TRBV7-2 combines with J gene TRBJ1-2, with D maybe TRBD1 (5 bases). The receptor comes from a human donor with Merkel cell carcinoma. The CDR3 reads CASSLLPSGGGYTF. CDR3 bases: TGTGCCAGCAGCTTATTACCTTCCGGGGGTGGCTACACCTTC.